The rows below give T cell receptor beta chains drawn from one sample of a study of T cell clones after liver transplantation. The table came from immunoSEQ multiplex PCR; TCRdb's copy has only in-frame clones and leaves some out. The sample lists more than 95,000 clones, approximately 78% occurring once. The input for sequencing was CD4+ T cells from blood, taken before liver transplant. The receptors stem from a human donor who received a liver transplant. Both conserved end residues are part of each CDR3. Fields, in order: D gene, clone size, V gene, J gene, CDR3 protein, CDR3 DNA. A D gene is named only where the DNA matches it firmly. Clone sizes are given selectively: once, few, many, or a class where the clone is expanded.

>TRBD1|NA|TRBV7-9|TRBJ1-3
CASSNPGQGLQKAIYF
TGTGCCAGCAGCAATCCGGGACAGGGGCTTCAAAAGGCCATATATTTT
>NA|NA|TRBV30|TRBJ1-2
CAWSFNPGGYTF
TGTGCCTGGAGTTTCAACCCGGGTGGCTACACCTTC
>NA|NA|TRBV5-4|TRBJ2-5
CASSLVQGIRETQYF
TGTGCCAGCAGCTTGGTGCAGGGGATTAGGGAGACCCAGTACTTC
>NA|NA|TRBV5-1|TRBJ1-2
CASSLAGGHGYTF
TGCGCCAGCAGCTTGGCCGGAGGGCATGGCTACACCTTC
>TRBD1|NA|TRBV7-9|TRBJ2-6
CASEDRERSGANVLTF
TGTGCCAGCGAAGACAGGGAGCGTTCCGGGGCCAACGTCCTGACTTTC
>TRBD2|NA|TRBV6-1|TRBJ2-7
CASSWTSGIDEQYF
TGTGCCAGCAGTTGGACTAGCGGGATCGACGAGCAGTACTTC
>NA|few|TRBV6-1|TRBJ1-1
CASSVQWGEAFF
TGTGCCAGCAGTGTTCAATGGGGTGAAGCTTTCTTT
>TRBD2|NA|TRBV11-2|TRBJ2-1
CASSAVTGTSGINEQFF
TGTGCCAGCAGCGCTGTTACTGGGACTAGCGGGATCAATGAGCAGTTCTTC
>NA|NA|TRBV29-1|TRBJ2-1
CSVPAYNEQFF
TGCAGCGTTCCCGCTTACAATGAGCAGTTCTTC
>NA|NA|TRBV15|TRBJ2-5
CATGVGETQYF
TGTGCCACGGGGGTTGGGGAGACCCAGTACTTC
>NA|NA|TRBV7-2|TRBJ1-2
CASSWTGTPLYGYTF
TGTGCCAGCAGCTGGACCGGGACACCCCTCTATGGCTACACCTTC
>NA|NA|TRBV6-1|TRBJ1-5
CASSGGTVGNQPQHF
TGTGCCAGCAGTGGGGGCACAGTCGGCAATCAGCCCCAGCATTTT
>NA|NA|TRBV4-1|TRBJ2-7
CASSQTRDGPYEQYF
TGCGCCAGCAGCCAAACCCGGGACGGCCCCTACGAGCAGTACTTC
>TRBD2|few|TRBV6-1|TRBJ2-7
CASAASGTYEQYF
TGTGCCAGCGCTGCTAGCGGGACCTACGAGCAGTACTTC
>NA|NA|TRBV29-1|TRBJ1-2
CSVEDRLKGKVYGYTF
TGCAGCGTTGAAGACAGATTGAAGGGTAAAGTCTATGGCTACACCTTC
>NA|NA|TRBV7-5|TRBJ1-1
CVRSLVSGKSRNMNTEAFF
TGTGTCAGAAGCTTAGTTTCAGGGAAATCAAGGAACATGAACACTGAAGCTTTCTTT
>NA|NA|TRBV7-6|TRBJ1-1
CASSLYTGEAFF
TGTGCCAGCAGCTTATATACGGGGGAAGCTTTCTTT
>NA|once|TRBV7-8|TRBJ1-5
CASSLDSNQPQHF
TGTGCCAGCAGCTTAGATAGCAATCAGCCCCAGCATTTT
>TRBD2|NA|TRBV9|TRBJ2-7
CASSIGLAGPGSYEQYF
TGTGCCAGCAGCATCGGACTAGCGGGCCCGGGCTCCTACGAGCAGTACTTC
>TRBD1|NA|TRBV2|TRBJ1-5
CASSEVEGAHQPQHF
TGTGCCAGCAGTGAAGTCGAGGGGGCCCATCAGCCCCAGCATTTT
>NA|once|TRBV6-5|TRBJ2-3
CASSSSGRGGGTQYF
TGTGCCAGCAGTTCCTCGGGCAGGGGAGGAGGTACGCAGTATTTT
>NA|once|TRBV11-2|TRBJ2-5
CASSNTRETQYF
TGTGCCAGCAGCAACACGCGAGAGACCCAGTACTTC
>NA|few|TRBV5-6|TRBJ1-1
CASSPGGNTEAFF
TGTGCCAGCAGCCCAGGTGGGAACACTGAAGCTTTCTTT
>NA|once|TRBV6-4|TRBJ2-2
CASSDSRAAGELFF
TGTGCCAGCAGTGACTCGAGAGCGGCCGGGGAGCTGTTTTTT
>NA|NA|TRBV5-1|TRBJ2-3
CASSLGGGGHVSTDTQYF
TGCGCCAGCAGCTTGGGAGGTGGAGGACATGTCAGCACAGATACGCAGTATTTT
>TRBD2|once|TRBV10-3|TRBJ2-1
CAISGGGTSGGRYNEQFF
TGTGCCATCAGTGGGGGAGGGACTAGCGGGGGCCGTTACAATGAGCAGTTCTTC
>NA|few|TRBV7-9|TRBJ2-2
CASTAGGTGELFF
TGTGCCAGCACCGCTGGGGGCACCGGGGAGCTGTTTTTT
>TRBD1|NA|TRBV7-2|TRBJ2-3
CASSYRDRGPNTQYF
TGTGCCAGCAGCTACCGGGACAGGGGGCCTAATACGCAGTATTTT
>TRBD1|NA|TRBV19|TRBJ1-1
CASSLQGGSTEAFF
TGTGCCAGTAGTCTACAGGGGGGAAGCACTGAAGCTTTCTTT
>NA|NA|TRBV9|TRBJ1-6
CASSVAGSGALHF
TGTGCCAGCAGCGTAGCTGGGTCTGGTGCCCTCCACTTT
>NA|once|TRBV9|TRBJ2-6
CASSAPGTPRGANVLTF
TGTGCCAGCAGCGCCCCCGGGACCCCAAGGGGGGCCAACGTCCTGACTTTC
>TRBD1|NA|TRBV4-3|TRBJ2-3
CASSTRDRGSDTQYF
TGCGCCAGCAGCACACGGGACAGGGGGTCAGATACGCAGTATTTT
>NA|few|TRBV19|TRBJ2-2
CASSPLGGTNTGELFF
TGTGCCAGTAGTCCCCTGGGGGGCACGAACACCGGGGAGCTGTTTTTT
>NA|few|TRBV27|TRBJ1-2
CASSFSLLDGGYTF
TGTGCCAGCAGTTTTTCCCTCCTCGACGGTGGCTACACCTTC
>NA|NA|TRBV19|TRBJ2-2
CASSIGGRLTGELFF
TGTGCCAGTAGTATTGGGGGGAGACTTACCGGGGAGCTGTTTTTT
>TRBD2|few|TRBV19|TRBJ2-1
CASSIASGASGSNEQFF
TGTGCCAGTAGTATAGCCTCCGGGGCTAGCGGGAGTAATGAGCAGTTCTTC
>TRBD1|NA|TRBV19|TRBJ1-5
CASSRTGIGQPQHF
TGTGCCAGTAGCCGGACAGGGATCGGTCAGCCCCAGCATTTT
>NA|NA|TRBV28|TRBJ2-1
CASSFQSEQFF
TGTGCCAGCAGTTTTCAGAGTGAGCAGTTCTTC
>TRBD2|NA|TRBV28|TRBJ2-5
CASSSPREGQETQYF
TGTGCCAGCAGTTCCCCGCGGGAGGGGCAAGAGACCCAGTACTTC
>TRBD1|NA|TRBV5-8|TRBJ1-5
CASSGRQGAGQPQHF
TGTGCCAGCAGCGGTAGACAGGGAGCAGGGCAGCCCCAGCATTTT
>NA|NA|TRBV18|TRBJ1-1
CASSPKQMNTEAFF
TGTGCCAGCTCACCAAAACAGATGAACACTGAAGCTTTCTTT
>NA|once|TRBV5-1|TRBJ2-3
CASSPGGPADTQYF
TGCGCCAGCAGCCCGGGGGGCCCGGCAGATACGCAGTATTTT
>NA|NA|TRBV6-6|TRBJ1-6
CASSKQGKNSPLHF
TGTGCCAGCAGTAAACAGGGAAAAAATTCACCCCTCCACTTT
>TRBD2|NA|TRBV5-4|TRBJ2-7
CASSPLAGLADYEQYF
TGTGCCAGCAGCCCGTTAGCGGGACTAGCGGACTACGAGCAGTACTTC
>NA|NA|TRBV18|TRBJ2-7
CASSPSPDHEQYF
TGTGCCAGCTCACCCTCCCCGGACCACGAGCAGTACTTC
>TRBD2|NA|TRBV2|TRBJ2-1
CASSVRREGNEQFF
TGTGCCAGCAGTGTCCGTAGGGAGGGCAATGAGCAGTTCTTC
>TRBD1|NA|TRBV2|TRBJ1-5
CASSADRVEQPQHF
TGTGCCAGCAGTGCGGACAGGGTTGAGCAGCCCCAGCATTTT
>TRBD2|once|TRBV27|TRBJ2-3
CASSAGGGDTQYF
TGTGCCAGCAGTGCCGGCGGGGGAGATACGCAGTATTTT
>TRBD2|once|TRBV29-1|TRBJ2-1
CSVGLAGGSYNEQFF
TGCAGCGTGGGACTAGCGGGAGGATCCTACAATGAGCAGTTCTTC
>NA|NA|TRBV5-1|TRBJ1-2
CASSLGAGPDGYTF
TGCGCCAGCAGCTTGGGGGCAGGCCCGGATGGCTACACCTTC
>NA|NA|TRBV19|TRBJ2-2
CASSIGMGLNTGELFF
TGTGCCAGTAGTATAGGAATGGGTCTAAACACCGGGGAGCTGTTTTTT
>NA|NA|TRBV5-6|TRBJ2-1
CASSLAVGAGSYNEQFF
TGTGCCAGCAGCTTGGCAGTGGGAGCGGGCTCCTACAATGAGCAGTTCTTC
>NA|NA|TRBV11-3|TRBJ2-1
CASSLRGSSYNEQFF
TGTGCCAGCAGCTTACGGGGAAGCTCCTACAATGAGCAGTTCTTC